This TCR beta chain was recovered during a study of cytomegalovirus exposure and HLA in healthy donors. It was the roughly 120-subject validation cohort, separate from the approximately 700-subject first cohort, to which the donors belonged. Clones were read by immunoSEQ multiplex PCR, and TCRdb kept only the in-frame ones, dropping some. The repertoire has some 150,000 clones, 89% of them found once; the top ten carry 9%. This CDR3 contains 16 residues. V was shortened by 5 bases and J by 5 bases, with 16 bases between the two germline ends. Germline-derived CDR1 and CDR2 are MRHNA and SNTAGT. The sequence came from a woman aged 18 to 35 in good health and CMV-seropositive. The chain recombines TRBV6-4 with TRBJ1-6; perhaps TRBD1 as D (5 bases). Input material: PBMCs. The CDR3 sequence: CASSLATARDNSPLHF. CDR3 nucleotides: TGTGCCAGCAGTTTGGCCACCGCCAGGGATAATTCACCCCTCCACTTT.